This T cell receptor (beta chain) derives from a study of breast tumors, draining lymph nodes, adjacent tissues. As to this clonotype: What it recognizes is unknown.

The lymph nodes were axillary draining lymph nodes from breast cancer patients. Each CDR3 protein is one row after TCRdb ran MiXCR on the multiplex PCR reads. This table holds approximately 210,000 distinct CDR3 sequences, 34% found once. Study conclusions and caveats: Most tumor T cells seemingly derive from lymph node, then expand in tumor. Luminal-like breast cancer showed significantly higher tumor–nontumor repertoire similarity than basal-like. The lymph node origin of tumor T cells was framed as consistent with a hypothesis, not demonstrated.

CDR1 is SGHTA and CDR2 is FQGNSA in the germline V gene. This CDR3 is 13 amino acids long. What was sequenced was axillary lymph node tissue. This rearrangement joins TRBV7-2 to TRBJ2-7; D unclear. The sequence came from a female donor with breast cancer. Some clones in this sample may be carry-over from other donors' samples. DNA for the CDR3: TGTGCTACGACCCCTAGGAACGGGTACGAGCAGTACTTC. Its protein product is CATTPRNGYEQYF.